The T cell receptor (beta chain) under discussion was sequenced for a study of blood T cell repertoires in COVID-19. Measured with immunoSEQ multiplex PCR; TCRdb has only the in-frame clones, and not every one. The repertoire has 290,000 or so clones, approximately 92% of them found once; the top ten carry 1% to 1.3%. The V end was cut by 5 bases, the J end by 5 bases, with 9 bases between. The CDR3 covers 12 residues. Germline V gene lookup returns CDR1 SEHNR and CDR2 FQNEAQ (reference sequence). This sequence originates from a woman in her thirties who had recovered from COVID-19. The chain uses TRBV7-9 and TRBJ1-2; D unresolved. The source material was PBMCs or T cells enriched from blood (not recorded which). For the CDR3, the DNA is TGTGCCAGCAGCCGGGAGACGTATGGCTACACCTTC. As protein: CASSRETYGYTF.